A single sample is the source of the 30 T cell receptor beta chains below, sequenced in a study of cytomegalovirus exposure and HLA in healthy donors. TCRdb's copy holds only in-frame clones and misses some; the assay was immunoSEQ multiplex PCR. The sample includes 150,000 to 200,000 clones, more than 70% of them seen just once. The sample was PBMCs. The receptors were gathered from a young man in good health and CMV-seropositive.

The rearrangement uses TRBV5-1 and TRBJ2-1; 9 bases are shared with TRBD1. The CDR3 totals 15 residues. CDR1 and CDR2 from the germline V gene are SGHRS and YFSETQ. After removal of 4 bases from V and 1 base from J, the junction contained 3 bases not matched to a gene. CDR3 nucleotide sequence: TGCGCCAGCAGCAAGGGACAGGGTTCCTACAATGAGCAGTTCTTC. Translated, it gives CASSKGQGSYNEQFF. The full variable domain, completed using reference TRBV5-1 and TRBJ2-1, is KAGVTQTPRYLIKTRGQQVTLSCSPISGHRSVSWYQQTPGQGLQFLFEYFSETQRNKGNFPGRFSGRQFSNSRSEMNVSTLELGDSALYLCASSKGQGSYNEQFFGPGTRLTVL.

The chain recombines TRBV28 with TRBJ2-3; TRBD1 might be the D (6 bases). V was clipped by 2 bases and J by 1 base, with 13 bases between them. The CDR3 covers 16 residues. Germline-derived CDR1 and CDR2 are MDHEN and SYDVKM. The CDR3 nucleotides are TGTGCCAGCAGTTTAATGTCTAGACAGGGCACAGATACGCAGTATTTT. This sequence encodes CASSLMSRQGTDTQYF.

This clone appeared once. The rearrangement uses TRBV6-5 and TRBJ1-1; D gene uncertain. The CDR3 consists of 14 residues. Trimming stripped 2 bases from V and 5 bases from J, with 12 bases between. The germline V gene has CDR1 MNHEY and CDR2 SVGAGI. CDR3 region: CASSYAAPGTEAFF. CDR3 in DNA: TGTGCCAGCAGTTACGCAGCCCCAGGAACTGAAGCTTTCTTT.

The gene calls are TRBV7-6 and TRBJ1-5; tentatively, D is TRBD1 (5 bases). Germline CDR1 SGHVS, CDR2 FNYEAQ. Trimming left V 1 base short and J 5 bases short, with 15 bases between. The CDR3 contains 16 residues. The CDR3, as DNA: TGTGCCAGCAGCTTAGGGGGGGGAAGAGGGGATCAGCCCCAGCATTTT. Its translation: CASSLGGGRGDQPQHF.

The chain is built from TRBV5-1 and TRBJ2-1, with 10 bases matching TRBD2. The CDR3 covers 16 residues. The V segment lost 3 bases and the J segment 2 bases; nucleotides outside the gene matches: 5. Germline lookup yields CDR1 SGHRS and CDR2 YFSETQ. Here the CDR3 DNA reads TGCGCCAGCAGCTCGCGGAGCGGGGGGGCCTACAATGAGCAGTTCTTC. This codes for CASSSRSGGAYNEQFF.

V is TRBV18 and J is TRBJ2-3; 9 bases agree with TRBD1. The germline gives CDR1 KGHSH, CDR2 LQKENI. The V segment lost 4 bases and the J segment 8 bases; nucleotides outside the gene matches: 10. The CDR3 length is 15 residues. The CDR3 sequence is CASSQGDRASGTQYF. The CDR3 DNA follows: TGTGCCAGCTCACAGGGGGACAGGGCCTCGGGTACGCAGTATTTT.

V gene TRBV28 combines with J gene TRBJ1-5, with 9 bases identical to TRBD1. From germline, CDR1 is MDHEN and CDR2 SYDVKM. After removal of 8 bases from V and 0 bases from J, the junction contained 2 bases not matched to a gene. CDR3 length: 14 residues. The chain's CDR3 is CASRDRDSNQPQHF. CDR3 DNA: TGTGCCAGCCGGGACAGGGATAGCAATCAGCCCCAGCATTTT.

CDR3 DNA sequence: TGTGCCAGCAGCTGGGGACTAGTGGGCGGGGAGCTGTTTTTT. Amino acids: CASSWGLVGGELFF. V gene TRBV7-2 combines with J gene TRBJ2-2; 8 bases are shared with TRBD2. Germline loops: CDR1 SGHTA, CDR2 FQGNSA. This CDR3 is built from 14 residues. V was pared by 4 bases and J by 7 bases, with 5 bases of the junction left unmatched.

CDR3 coding DNA: TGTGCCAGCAGTTCTATGACATTTACGACAACTAATGAAAAACTGTTTTTT. Encoded protein: CASSSMTFTTTNEKLFF. V usage is TRBV27 and J usage is TRBJ1-4, with unresolved D. The V end lost 4 bases, the J end lost 0 bases, and 15 bases lay between the germline ends. Germline V CDR1 and CDR2: MNHEY, SMNVEV (reference sequence). This CDR3 region has 17 residues.

This rearrangement joins TRBV29-1 to TRBJ2-7, with D possibly matching TRBD2 (5 bases). Deletions cut 7 bases from V and 2 bases from J, with 15 bases between. This CDR3 region has 13 residues. From germline, CDR1 is SQVTM and CDR2 ANQGSEA. The CDR3 region is CSASSETTYEQYF. The CDR3 DNA follows: TGCAGCGCCTCATCTGAGACTACCTACGAGCAGTACTTC.

The CDR3 DNA reads TGTGCCAGCACCCCCGGGAAAAGCTCCTACAATGAGCAGTTCTTC. This codes for CASTPGKSSYNEQFF. The rearrangement joins TRBV9 to TRBJ2-1, with D tentatively TRBD2 (5 bases). The germline V and J ends were trimmed by 6 bases and 0 bases, with 13 bases remaining between them. The CDR3 contains 15 residues. Germline V gene data show CDR1 as SGDLS and CDR2 as YYNGEE. Drawing the rest from reference TRBV9 and TRBJ2-1, the complete variable domain is DSGVTQTPKHLITATGQRVTLRCSPRSGDLSVYWYQQSLDQGLQFLIQYYNGEERAKGNILERFSAQQFPDLHSELNLSSLELGDSALYFCASTPGKSSYNEQFFGPGTRLTVL.

This chain uses TRBV9 with TRBJ2-1; no reliable D call. The CDR3 length is 14 residues. Germline lookup yields CDR1 SGDLS and CDR2 YYNGEE. V lost 1 base to trimming and J lost 7 bases, with 12 bases between them. The CDR3 spells CASSVRVATNEQFF. The CDR3 DNA reads TGTGCCAGCAGCGTACGGGTAGCTACTAATGAGCAGTTCTTC.

The chain joins TRBV18 to TRBJ1-5; 7 nucleotides agree with TRBD1. The CDR3 is 17 amino acids. The germline V gene encodes CDR1 KGHSH and CDR2 LQKENI. The junction had 13 bases not matched to a gene; V was cut back by 1 base and J by 7 bases. CDR3 sequence reads: CASSPLRTGGLNQPQHF. CDR3 DNA: TGTGCCAGCTCACCACTACGGACAGGAGGCCTCAACCAGCCCCAGCATTTT.

V usage is TRBV5-1 and J usage is TRBJ1-1, with D unresolved. V was shortened by 4 bases and J by 3 bases, with 13 bases between the two germline ends. This CDR3 contains 14 residues. In germline, CDR1 is SGHRS, CDR2 YFSETQ. DNA of the CDR3: TGCGCCAGCAGCCCTGACGGGAGGGACACTGAAGCTTTCTTT. It translates to CASSPDGRDTEAFF.

This chain links TRBV6-6 with TRBJ2-7; D is perhaps TRBD1 (5 bases). The ends were cut back, 0 bases at V and 1 base at J, with 7 bases in the middle. This CDR3 is built from 14 residues. CDR1 MNHNY and CDR2 SVGAGI come from the germline V gene (reference sequence). The CDR3 here is CASSYSTDSYEQYF. In DNA, the CDR3 is TGTGCCAGCAGTTACTCGACAGATTCCTACGAGCAGTACTTC.

The rearrangement uses TRBV7-6 and TRBJ1-1; tentative D call: TRBD1 (5 bases). CDR3 length: 14 residues. Germline CDR1 and CDR2: SGHVS and FNYEAQ. The ends were cut back, 5 bases at V and 5 bases at J, with 15 bases in the middle. The DNA of the CDR3 is TGTGCCAGCAGCGACCTCCGGGGGGAGACTGAAGCTTTCTTT. It yields the protein CASSDLRGETEAFF.

V and J are TRBV6-1 and TRBJ2-1; D gene unclear. Trimming removed 5 bases at V and 2 bases at J, with 7 bases between. The CDR3 covers 13 residues. The germline CDR1 and CDR2 sequences are MNHNS and SASEGT. This chain's CDR3 is CASSRTTYNEQFF. The CDR3 DNA reads TGTGCCAGCAGTCGTACTACCTACAATGAGCAGTTCTTC.

The chain employs TRBV7-2 and TRBJ1-5; the D gene is possibly TRBD1 (5 bases). The germline V gene encodes CDR1 SGHTA and CDR2 FQGNSA. Trimming took 5 bases from V and 10 from J, leaving 21 bases between them. There are 15 residues in the CDR3. The CDR3 region has the DNA TGTGCCAGCAGCCTAGGGGCGAGTGCAGGGATCCCCCAGCATTTT. Protein product: CASSLGASAGIPQHF. The full variable domain, its missing parts supplied by reference TRBV7-2 and TRBJ1-5, is GAGVSQSPSNKVTEKGKDVELRCDPISGHTALYWYRQSLGQGLEFLIYFQGNSAPDKSGLPSDRFSAERTGGSVSTLTIQRTQQEDSAVYLCASSLGASAGIPQHFGDGTRLSIL.

The chain couples TRBV28 to TRBJ2-1, with TRBD2 matching 7 bases. The CDR3 loop spans 14 amino acids. Germline trimming cut 2 bases from V and 6 bases from J; bases unmatched to any gene: 4. CDR1 MDHEN and CDR2 SYDVKM come from the germline V gene. The CDR3 here is CASSLAGEVNEQFF. The CDR3 nucleotides read TGTGCCAGCAGTTTAGCGGGAGAAGTCAATGAGCAGTTCTTC.

The gene calls are TRBV4-1 and TRBJ1-2, with a tentative D call TRBD1 (5 bases). The CDR3 has 14 amino acids. Trimming took off 0 bases at V and 3 bases at J, with 8 bases between the two ends. The germline V gene encodes CDR1 MGHRA and CDR2 YSYEKL. The CDR3 nucleotides are TGCGCCAGCAGCCAAGAAGGGGTTTACTATGGCTACACCTTC. It encodes CASSQEGVYYGYTF.

V usage is TRBV5-6 and J usage is TRBJ1-5, with D perhaps matching TRBD1 (6 bases). Per germline, CDR1 SGHDT and CDR2 YYEEEE. Deletions cut 4 bases from V and 1 base from J, with 12 bases between. The CDR3 is 15 amino acids. CDR3 region: CASSAAGASNQPQHF. CDR3 nucleotides: TGTGCCAGCAGCGCCGCGGGGGCAAGCAATCAGCCCCAGCATTTT.

The chain carries TRBV5-6 and TRBJ2-1; 9 nucleotides align to TRBD1. J gave up 4 bases and V 4 bases, and 3 bases lay outside the gene matches. This CDR3 comprises 14 residues. Germline loops: CDR1 SGHDT, CDR2 YYEEEE. CDR3 residues: CASSPGTGYNEQFF. CDR3 in DNA: TGTGCCAGCAGCCCCGGGACAGGGTACAATGAGCAGTTCTTC. Combining the CDR3 with reference TRBV5-6 and TRBJ2-1 gives the whole variable domain DAGVTQSPTHLIKTRGQQVTLRCSPKSGHDTVSWYQQALGQGPQFIFQYYEEEERQRGNFPDRFSGHQFPNYSSELNVNALLLGDSALYLCASSPGTGYNEQFFGPGTRLTVL.

This chain joins TRBV28 and TRBJ2-7, with TRBD2 as a possible D gene (6 bases). This CDR3 comprises 13 residues. With 11 bases removed from V and 3 bases from J, the gap between germline ends came to 17 bases. Germline V gene sequence: CDR1 MDHEN, CDR2 SYDVKM. The CDR3 is CAGGLRVVYEQYF. The CDR3 DNA reads TGTGCCGGGGGGTTGCGGGTCGTCTACGAGCAGTACTTC.

The chain links TRBV5-1 to TRBJ2-2; TRBD1 is a possible D gene (6 bases). CDR3 size: 16 residues. Germline CDR1 SGHRS, CDR2 YFSETQ. The V and J ends lost 4 bases and 2 bases respectively, with 15 bases between them. CDR3 in amino acids: CASSPAGTHNTGELFF. As DNA, the CDR3 is TGCGCCAGCAGCCCGGCCGGGACACACAACACCGGGGAGCTGTTTTTT.

This chain uses TRBV5-1 with TRBJ2-2; 9 bases fit TRBD2. The germline gives CDR1 SGHRS, CDR2 YFSETQ. Trimming cost V 4 bases and J 6 bases; bases outside gene matches: 7. The CDR3 is 15 residues long. CDR3 sequence reads: CASSPYGLASGELFF. In DNA, the CDR3 is TGCGCCAGCAGCCCTTACGGACTAGCGTCCGGGGAGCTGTTTTTT.

V gene TRBV28 combines with J gene TRBJ1-1; D is possibly TRBD1 (5 bases). Trimming pared 5 bases from V and 1 base from J, leaving 17 bases between. Germline CDR1 and CDR2: MDHEN and SYDVKM. The CDR3 covers 16 residues. DNA of the CDR3: TGTGCCAGCAGTCGTCTGGGGGGAGAAGGGAACACTGAAGCTTTCTTT. Translated: CASSRLGGEGNTEAFF.

This clone was seen ten or more times. The V and J genes are TRBV5-5 and TRBJ2-5; the D gene is possibly TRBD1 (6 bases). The length of the CDR3 is 14 residues. Trimming took off 4 bases at V and 6 bases at J, with 16 bases between the two ends. Germline V CDR1 and CDR2: SGHKS, YYEKEE (reference sequence). CDR3 loop: CASSGRTERKTQYF. CDR3 nucleotides: TGTGCCAGCAGCGGCCGGACAGAGCGGAAGACCCAGTACTTC. The full variable domain, rest sourced from reference TRBV5-5 and TRBJ2-5, is DAGVTQSPTHLIKTRGQQVTLRCSPISGHKSVSWYQQVLGQGPQFIFQYYEKEERGRGNFPDRFSARQFPNYSSELNVNALLLGDSALYLCASSGRTERKTQYFGPGTRLLVL.

The chain employs TRBV7-2 and TRBJ2-7; 11 bases align to TRBD2. This CDR3 comprises 19 residues. CDR1 is SGHTA and CDR2 is FQGNSA in the germline V gene. The trim removed 1 base at V and 5 bases at J, leaving 16 bases unmatched. The CDR3 DNA sequence: TGTGCCAGCAGCTTAGTAGGGTTTAGCGGGGGGGCCCGGATCAACGAGCAGTACTTC. Residues: CASSLVGFSGGARINEQYF.

The chain links TRBV14 to TRBJ2-5, with 8 nucleotides matching TRBD1. The CDR3 runs 15 residues. V gave up 0 bases and J gave up 4 bases; unmatched junction bases: 4. CDR1 is SGHDN, CDR2 FVKESK, per germline. The CDR3 sequence: CASSQEGQGAETQYF. The CDR3, as DNA: TGTGCCAGCAGCCAAGAAGGGCAGGGGGCAGAGACCCAGTACTTC.

The chain couples TRBV2 to TRBJ2-3; tentative D call: TRBD1 (6 bases). The germline gives CDR1 SNHLY, CDR2 FYNNEI. The V and J ends lost 6 bases and 1 base respectively, with 14 bases between them. This CDR3 spans 15 amino acids. CDR3 sequence (DNA): TGTGCCAGCAGCACTATGGGGGCTCGCACAGATACGCAGTATTTT. It codes for CASSTMGARTDTQYF.